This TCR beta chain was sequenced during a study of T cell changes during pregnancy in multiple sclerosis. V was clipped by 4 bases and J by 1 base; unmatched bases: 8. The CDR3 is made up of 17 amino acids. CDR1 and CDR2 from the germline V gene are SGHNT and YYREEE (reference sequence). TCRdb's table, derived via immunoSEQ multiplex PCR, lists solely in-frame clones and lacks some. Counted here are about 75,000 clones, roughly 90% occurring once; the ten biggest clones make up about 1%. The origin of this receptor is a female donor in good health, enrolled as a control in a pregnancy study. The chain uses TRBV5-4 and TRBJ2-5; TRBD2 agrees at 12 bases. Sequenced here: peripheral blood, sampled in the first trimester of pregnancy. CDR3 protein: CASSKISSGGGQETQYF. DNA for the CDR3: TGTGCCAGCAGCAAAATCTCTAGCGGGGGGGGCCAAGAGACCCAGTACTTC. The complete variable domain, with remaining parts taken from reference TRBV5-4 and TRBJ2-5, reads ETGVTQSPTHLIKTRGQQVTLRCSSQSGHNTVSWYQQALGQGPQFIFQYYREEENGRGNFPPRFSGLQFPNYSSELNVNALELDDSALYLCASSKISSGGGQETQYFGPGTRLLVL.